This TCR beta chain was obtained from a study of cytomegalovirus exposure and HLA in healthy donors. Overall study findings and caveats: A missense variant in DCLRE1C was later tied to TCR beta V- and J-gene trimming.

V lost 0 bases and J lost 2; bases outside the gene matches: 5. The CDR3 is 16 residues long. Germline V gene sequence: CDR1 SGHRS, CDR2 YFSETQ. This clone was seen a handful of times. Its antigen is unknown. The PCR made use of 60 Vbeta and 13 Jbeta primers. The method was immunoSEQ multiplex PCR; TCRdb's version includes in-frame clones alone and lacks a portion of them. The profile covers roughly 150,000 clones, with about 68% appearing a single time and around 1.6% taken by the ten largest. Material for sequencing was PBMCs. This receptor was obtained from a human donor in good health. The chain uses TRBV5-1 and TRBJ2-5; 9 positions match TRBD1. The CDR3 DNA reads TGCGCCAGCAGCTTGGTGACAGGGGGAGGTCAAGAGACCCAGTACTTC. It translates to CASSLVTGGGQETQYF.